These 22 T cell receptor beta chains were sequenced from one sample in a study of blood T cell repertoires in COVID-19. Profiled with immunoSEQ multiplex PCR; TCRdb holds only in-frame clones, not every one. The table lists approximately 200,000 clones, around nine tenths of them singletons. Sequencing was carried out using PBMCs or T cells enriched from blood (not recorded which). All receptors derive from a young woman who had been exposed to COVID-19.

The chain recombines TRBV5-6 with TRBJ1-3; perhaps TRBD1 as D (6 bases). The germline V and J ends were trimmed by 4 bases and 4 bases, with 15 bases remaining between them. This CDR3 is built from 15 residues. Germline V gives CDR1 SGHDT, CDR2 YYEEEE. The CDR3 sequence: CASSNGQSGGNTIYF. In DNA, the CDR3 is TGTGCCAGCAGCAACGGACAGTCCGGGGGAAACACCATATATTTT.

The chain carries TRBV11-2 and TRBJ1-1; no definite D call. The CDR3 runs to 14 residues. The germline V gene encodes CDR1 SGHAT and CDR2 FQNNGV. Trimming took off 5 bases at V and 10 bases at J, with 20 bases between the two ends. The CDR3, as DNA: TGTGCCAGCAGCCCCTACTCCGGGAGAGAGGTAGCTTTCTTT. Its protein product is CASSPYSGREVAFF.

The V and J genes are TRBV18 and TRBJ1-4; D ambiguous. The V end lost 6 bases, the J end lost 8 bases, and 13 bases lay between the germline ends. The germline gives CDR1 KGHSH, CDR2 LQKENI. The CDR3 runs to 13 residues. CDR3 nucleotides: TGTGCCAGCTCGCAGAGTGACTCCGAAAAACTGTTTTTT. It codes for CASSQSDSEKLFF.

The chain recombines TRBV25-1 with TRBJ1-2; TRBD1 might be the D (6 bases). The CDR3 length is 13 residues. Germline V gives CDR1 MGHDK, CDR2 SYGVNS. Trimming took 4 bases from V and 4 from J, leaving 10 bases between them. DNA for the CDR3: TGTGCCAGCAGTGTGTCAGGGGTCTATGGCTACACCTTC. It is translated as CASSVSGVYGYTF.

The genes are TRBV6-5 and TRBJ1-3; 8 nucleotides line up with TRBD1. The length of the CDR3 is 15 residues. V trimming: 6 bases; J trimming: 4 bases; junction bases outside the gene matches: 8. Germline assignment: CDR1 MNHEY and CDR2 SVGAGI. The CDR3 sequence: CASSLRQGTGNTIYF. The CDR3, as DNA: TGTGCCAGCAGCTTAAGACAGGGGACAGGAAACACCATATATTTT.

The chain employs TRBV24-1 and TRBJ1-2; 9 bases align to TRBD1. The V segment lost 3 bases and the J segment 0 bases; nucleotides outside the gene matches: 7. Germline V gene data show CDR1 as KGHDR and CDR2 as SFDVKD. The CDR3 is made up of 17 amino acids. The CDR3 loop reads CATSDTPGQGTNYGYTF. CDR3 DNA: TGTGCCACCAGTGATACGCCGGGACAGGGAACTAACTATGGCTACACCTTC.

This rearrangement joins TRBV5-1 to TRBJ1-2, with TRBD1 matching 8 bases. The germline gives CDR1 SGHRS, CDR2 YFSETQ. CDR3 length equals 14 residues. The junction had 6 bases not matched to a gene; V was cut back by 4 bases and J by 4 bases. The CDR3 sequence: CASSRGQASYGYTF. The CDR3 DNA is TGCGCCAGCAGCCGGGGACAGGCGAGCTATGGCTACACCTTC.

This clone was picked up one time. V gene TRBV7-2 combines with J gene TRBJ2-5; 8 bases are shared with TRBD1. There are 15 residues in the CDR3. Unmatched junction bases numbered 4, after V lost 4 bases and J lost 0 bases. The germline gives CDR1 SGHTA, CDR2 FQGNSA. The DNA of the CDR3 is TGTGCCAGCAGCTCGGGACAGGCCAACCAAGAGACCCAGTACTTC. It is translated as CASSSGQANQETQYF.

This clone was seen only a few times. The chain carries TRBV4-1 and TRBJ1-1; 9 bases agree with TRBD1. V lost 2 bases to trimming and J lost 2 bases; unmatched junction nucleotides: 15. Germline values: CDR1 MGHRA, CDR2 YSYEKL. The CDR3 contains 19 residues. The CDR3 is CASSQFAPGQGLENTEAFF. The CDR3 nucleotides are TGCGCCAGCAGCCAATTTGCCCCGGGACAGGGATTGGAAAACACTGAAGCTTTCTTT.

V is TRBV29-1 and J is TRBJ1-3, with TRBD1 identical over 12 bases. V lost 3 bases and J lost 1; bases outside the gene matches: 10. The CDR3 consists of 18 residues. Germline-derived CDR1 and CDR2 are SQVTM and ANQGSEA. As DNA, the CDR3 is TGCAGCGTTGAGGGAGGGACAGGGGGCCTTGGGTCTGGAAACACCATATATTTT. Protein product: CSVEGGTGGLGSGNTIYF.

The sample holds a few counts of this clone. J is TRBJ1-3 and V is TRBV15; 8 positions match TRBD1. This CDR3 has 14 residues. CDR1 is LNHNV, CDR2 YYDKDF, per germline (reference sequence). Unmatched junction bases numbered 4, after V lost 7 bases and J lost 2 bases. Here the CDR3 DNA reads TGTGCCACCAAGAAGGACAGGGCTGGAAACACCATATATTTT. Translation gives CATKKDRAGNTIYF.

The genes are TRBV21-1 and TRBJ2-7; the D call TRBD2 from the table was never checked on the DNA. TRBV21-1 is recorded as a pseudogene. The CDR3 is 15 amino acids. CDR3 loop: CASSKGSATSYEQYF. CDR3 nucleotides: TGTGCCAGCAGCAAAGGTTCAGCGACGTCCTACGAGCAGTACTTC.

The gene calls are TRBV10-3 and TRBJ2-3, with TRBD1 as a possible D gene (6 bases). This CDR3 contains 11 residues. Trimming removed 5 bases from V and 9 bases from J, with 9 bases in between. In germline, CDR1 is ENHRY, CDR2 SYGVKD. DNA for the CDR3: TGTGCCATCAGTTACAGGGACACGCAGTATTTT. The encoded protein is CAISYRDTQYF.

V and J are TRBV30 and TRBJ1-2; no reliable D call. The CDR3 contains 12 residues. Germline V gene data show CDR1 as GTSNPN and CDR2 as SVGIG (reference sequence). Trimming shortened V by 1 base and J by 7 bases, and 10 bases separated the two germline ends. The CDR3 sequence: CAWSGGLGGYTF. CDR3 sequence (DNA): TGTGCCTGGAGTGGAGGACTGGGTGGCTACACCTTC. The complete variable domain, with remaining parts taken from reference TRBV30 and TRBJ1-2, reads SQTIHQWPATLVQPVGSPLSLECTVEGTSNPNLYWYRQAAGRGLQLLFYSVGIGQISSEVPQNLSASRPQDRQFILSSKKLLLSDSGFYLCAWSGGLGGYTFGSGTRLTVV.

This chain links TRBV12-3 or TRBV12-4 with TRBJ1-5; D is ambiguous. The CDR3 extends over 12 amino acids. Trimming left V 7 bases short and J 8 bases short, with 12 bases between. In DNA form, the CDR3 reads TGTGCCAGCACCCGGAGGGAGGAGCCCCAGCATTTT. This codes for CASTRREEPQHF.

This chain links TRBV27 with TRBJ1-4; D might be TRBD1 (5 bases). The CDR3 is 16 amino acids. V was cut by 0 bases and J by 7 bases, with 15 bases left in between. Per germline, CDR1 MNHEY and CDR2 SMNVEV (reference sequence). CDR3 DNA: TGTGCCAGCAGTTTATCCGGGGGACCCGGGGGTGAAAAACTGTTTTTT. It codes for CASSLSGGPGGEKLFF.

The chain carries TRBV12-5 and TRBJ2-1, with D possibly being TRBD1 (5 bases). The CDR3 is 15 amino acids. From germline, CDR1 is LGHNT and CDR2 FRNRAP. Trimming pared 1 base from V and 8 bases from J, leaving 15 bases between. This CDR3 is CASGLGLLLQDEQFF. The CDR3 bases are TGTGCTAGTGGTTTGGGGCTGCTTCTACAGGATGAGCAGTTCTTC.

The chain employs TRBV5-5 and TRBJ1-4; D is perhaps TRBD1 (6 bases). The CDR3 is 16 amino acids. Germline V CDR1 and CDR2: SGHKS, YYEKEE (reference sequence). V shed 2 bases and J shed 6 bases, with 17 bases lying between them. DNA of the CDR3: TGTGCCAGCAGCTTCCGTTGGGACAAGGGGGATGAAAAACTGTTTTTT. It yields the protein CASSFRWDKGDEKLFF.

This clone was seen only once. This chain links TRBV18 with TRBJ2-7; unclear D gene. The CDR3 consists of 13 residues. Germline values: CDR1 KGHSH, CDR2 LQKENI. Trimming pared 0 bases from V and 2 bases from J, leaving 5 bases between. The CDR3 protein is CASSPPEPYEQYF. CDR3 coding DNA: TGTGCCAGCTCACCACCTGAGCCCTACGAGCAGTACTTC.

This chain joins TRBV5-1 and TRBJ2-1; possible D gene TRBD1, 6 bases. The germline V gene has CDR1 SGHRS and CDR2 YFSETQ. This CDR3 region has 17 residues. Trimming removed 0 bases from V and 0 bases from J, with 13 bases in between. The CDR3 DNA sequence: TGCGCCAGCAGCTTGGCCTTGGACAGTAGCTCCTACAATGAGCAGTTCTTC. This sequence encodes CASSLALDSSSYNEQFF.

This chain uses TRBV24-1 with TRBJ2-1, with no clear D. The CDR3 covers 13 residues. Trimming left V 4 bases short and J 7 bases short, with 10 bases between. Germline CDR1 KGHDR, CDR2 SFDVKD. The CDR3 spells CATSDPWQNEQFF. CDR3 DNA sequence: TGTGCCACCAGTGACCCGTGGCAAAATGAGCAGTTCTTC.

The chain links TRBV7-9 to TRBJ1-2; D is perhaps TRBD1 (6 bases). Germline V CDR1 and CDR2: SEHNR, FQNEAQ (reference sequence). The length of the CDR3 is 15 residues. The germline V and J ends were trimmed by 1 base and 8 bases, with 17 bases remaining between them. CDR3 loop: CASSLGTADLRGYTF. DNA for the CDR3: TGTGCCAGCAGCTTAGGGACAGCCGACCTGAGGGGCTACACCTTC. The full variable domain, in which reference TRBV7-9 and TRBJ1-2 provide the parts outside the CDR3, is DTGVSQNPRHKITKRGQNVTFRCDPISEHNRLYWYRQTLGQGPEFLTYFQNEAQLEKSRLLSDRFSAERPKGSFSTLEIQRTEQGDSAMYLCASSLGTADLRGYTFGSGTRLTVV.